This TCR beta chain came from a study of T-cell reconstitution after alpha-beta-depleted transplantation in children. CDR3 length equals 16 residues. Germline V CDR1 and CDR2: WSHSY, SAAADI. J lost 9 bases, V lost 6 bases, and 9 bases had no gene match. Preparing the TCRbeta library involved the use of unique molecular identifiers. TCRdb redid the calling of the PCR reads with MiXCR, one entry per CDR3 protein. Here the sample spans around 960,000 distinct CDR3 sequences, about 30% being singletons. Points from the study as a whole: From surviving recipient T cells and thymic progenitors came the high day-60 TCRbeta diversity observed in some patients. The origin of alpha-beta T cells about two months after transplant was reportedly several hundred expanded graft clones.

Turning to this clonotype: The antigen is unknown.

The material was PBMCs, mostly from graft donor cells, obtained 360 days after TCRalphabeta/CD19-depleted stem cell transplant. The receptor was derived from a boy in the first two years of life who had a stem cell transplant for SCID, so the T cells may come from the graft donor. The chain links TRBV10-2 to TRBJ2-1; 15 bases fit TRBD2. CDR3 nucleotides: TGCGCCAGCAGCGCTAAAGGACTAGCGGGGGGGACTGAGCAGTTCTTC. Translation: CASSAKGLAGGTEQFF.